Listed here is a single T cell receptor beta chain. The antigen is undetermined. One entry per CDR3 protein, called by TCRdb with MiXCR from the reads. This table has about 310,000 distinct CDR3 sequences, roughly 15% appearing once. CDR1 is MNHEY and CDR2 is SVGAGI in the germline V gene. V gave up 6 bases and J gave up 1 base; unmatched junction bases: 7. The CDR3 extends over 15 amino acids. These data belong to a study of T cell repertoires in cytomegalovirus infection. Study-wide context: Shared public TCR beta signatures pointed to both CMV infection and a matching HLA type.

Study outcomes and limitations: CMV-specific TCR beta clonotypes restricted by HLA-C were the ones dominating the ex vivo response. People with CMV and the relevant HLA were identified by cumulative public TCR beta family frequency.

This TCR was recovered from a human donor in good health (CMV status not recorded). Some clones in this sample may be carry-over from other donors' samples. The material sequenced was PBMCs. The V gene is TRBV6-5, the J gene TRBJ1-1; 8 bases map to TRBD1. The CDR3 reads CASSQGDRRNTEAFF. Here the CDR3 DNA reads TGTGCCAGCAGCCAAGGGGACAGGCGGAACACTGAAGCTTTCTTT.